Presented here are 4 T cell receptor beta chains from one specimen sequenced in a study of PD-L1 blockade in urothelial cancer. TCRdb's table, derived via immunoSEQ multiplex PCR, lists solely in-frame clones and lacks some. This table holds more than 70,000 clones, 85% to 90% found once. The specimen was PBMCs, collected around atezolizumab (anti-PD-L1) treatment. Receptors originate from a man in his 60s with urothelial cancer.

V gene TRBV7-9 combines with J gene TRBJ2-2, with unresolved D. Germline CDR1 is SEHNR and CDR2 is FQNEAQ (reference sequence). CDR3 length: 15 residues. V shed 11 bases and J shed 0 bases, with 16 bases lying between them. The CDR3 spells CAGSPFEANTGELFF. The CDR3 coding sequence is TGTGCCGGCTCCCCATTTGAGGCGAACACCGGGGAGCTGTTTTTT. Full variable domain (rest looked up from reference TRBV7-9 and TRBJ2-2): DTGVSQNPRHKITKRGQNVTFRCDPISEHNRLYWYRQTLGQGPEFLTYFQNEAQLEKSRLLSDRFSAERPKGSFSTLEIQRTEQGDSAMYLCAGSPFEANTGELFFGEGSRLTVL.

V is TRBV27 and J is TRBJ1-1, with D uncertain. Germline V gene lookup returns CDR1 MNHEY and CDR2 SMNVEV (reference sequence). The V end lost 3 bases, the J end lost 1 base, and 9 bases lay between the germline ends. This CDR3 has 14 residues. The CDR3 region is CASSFGERNTEAFF. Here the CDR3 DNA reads TGTGCCAGCAGTTTTGGGGAGAGGAACACTGAAGCTTTCTTT.

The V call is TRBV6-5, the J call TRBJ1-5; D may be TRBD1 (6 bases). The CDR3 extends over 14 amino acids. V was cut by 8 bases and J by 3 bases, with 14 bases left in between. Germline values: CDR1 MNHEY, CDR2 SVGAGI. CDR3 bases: TGTGCCAGCCAGGGGAGTAGAGACAATCAGCCCCAGCATTTT. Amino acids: CASQGSRDNQPQHF.

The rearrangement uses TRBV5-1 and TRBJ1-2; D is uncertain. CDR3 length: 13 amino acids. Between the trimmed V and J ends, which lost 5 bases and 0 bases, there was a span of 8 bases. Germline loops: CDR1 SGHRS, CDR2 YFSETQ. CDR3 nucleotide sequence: TGCGCCAGCAGGGGAGAGCCTAACTATGGCTACACCTTC. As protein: CASRGEPNYGYTF.